This TCR beta chain comes out of a study of OX40 agonist ivuxolimab in advanced cancers. Findings and limits, study-wide: CD8+ T cells averaged more expanded clones than CD4+.

In regard to this clone: Its specificity is unknown.

The V and J ends lost 6 bases and 1 base, in that order; junction bases with no gene match: 6. This CDR3 contains 15 residues. Germline CDR1 is SNHLY and CDR2 is FYNNEI. The data were produced by immunoSEQ multiplex PCR, yet TCRdb's version contains in-frame clones alone and is incomplete. The top ten clones hold roughly 2.6% of a sample with 55,000 to 70,000 clones, 84% of them seen once. The chain recombines TRBV2 with TRBJ2-5, with 9 bases matching TRBD2. This TCR was sampled from an adult with an advanced solid tumor such as melanoma, head and neck, liver or kidney cancer. Sequenced material: CD4+ or CD8+ T cells sorted from blood, taken in a trial of the OX40 agonist ivuxolimab. CDR3 in amino acids: CASRGRGGVQETQYF. CDR3 coding DNA: TGTGCCAGCAGGGGGCGGGGGGGAGTCCAAGAGACCCAGTACTTC.